Each of the 25 T cell receptor beta chains below was sequenced from the same sample in a study of T-cell memory formation after mild COVID-19. MiXCR, run by TCRdb on the 5' RACE reads, gives a single entry per CDR3 protein. This sample carries fewer than 250,000 distinct CDR3 sequences, around 30% of them seen once, and the ten largest clones take roughly an eighth. Source material: PBMCs or a T cell subset sorted from them (not recorded which). The receptors come from an adult woman who had mild COVID-19 (a few samples of this study predate the infection). Cell type and time point are not known.

The genes are TRBV6-2 or TRBV6-3 and TRBJ2-7, with D perhaps being TRBD1 or TRBD2 (6 bases each). The V gene lost 8 bases and the J gene lost 2 bases, with 13 bases spanning the gap. In germline, CDR1 is MNHEY, CDR2 SVGEGT. The CDR3 length is 13 residues. CDR3 bases: TGTGCCAGCGGGCGGGACATTCCCTACGAGCAGTACTTC. Translated: CASGRDIPYEQYF.

The genes are TRBV6-5 and TRBJ1-3, with TRBD1 matching over 10 bases. Trimming at V came to 6 bases and at J to 3 bases, leaving 5 bases not matched to a gene. The germline gives CDR1 MNHEY, CDR2 SVGAGI. The CDR3 has 15 amino acids. The CDR3 DNA is TGTGCCAGCAGCGGGGACAGGGGATTTGGAAACACCATATATTTT. Residues: CASSGDRGFGNTIYF.

The chain carries TRBV7-9 and TRBJ2-1, with a possible D match to TRBD1 (6 bases). Germline CDR1 reads SEHNR; CDR2 reads FQNEAQ (reference sequence). V shed 3 bases and J shed 11 bases, with 11 bases lying between them. This CDR3 region has 12 residues. The CDR3 sequence is CASSFTGPQQFF. CDR3 sequence (DNA): TGTGCCAGCAGCTTTACAGGGCCACAGCAGTTCTTC.

V is TRBV4-1 and J is TRBJ2-2; TRBD1 matches at 10 bases. CDR3 length equals 17 residues. V dropped 0 bases and J dropped 7; count of bases not matched to a gene: 8. The germline gives CDR1 MGHRA, CDR2 YSYEKL. CDR3 sequence reads: CASSQDTVTGGVGELFF. The CDR3 DNA sequence: TGCGCCAGCAGCCAAGACACCGTGACAGGGGGCGTCGGGGAGCTGTTTTTT.

This clonotype was picked up a small number of times. V gene TRBV20-1 combines with J gene TRBJ2-5, with 13 bases lining up with TRBD2. The CDR3 has 17 amino acids. CDR1 is DFQATT, CDR2 SNEGSKA, per germline (reference sequence). With V trimmed by 0 bases and J by 4 bases, 8 bases remained unmatched. CDR3 loop: CSARDTTSGRTAETQYF. The DNA for the CDR3 is TGCAGTGCTAGAGATACGACTAGCGGGAGGACAGCAGAGACCCAGTACTTC.

The chain recombines TRBV25-1 with TRBJ2-5; D possibly matches TRBD1 or TRBD2 (6 bases each). Germline CDR1 reads MGHDK; CDR2 reads SYGVNS. Trimming shortened V by 0 bases and J by 5 bases, and 13 bases separated the two germline ends. This CDR3 has 15 residues. CDR3 sequence (DNA): TGTGCCAGCAGTGAATATACGGGGGCGCGGGAGACCCAGTACTTC. This gives the protein CASSEYTGARETQYF.

This clonotype was seen only a few times. The junction differs from germline at one of its ends, possibly a read error. V gene TRBV24-1 combines with J gene TRBJ2-1; 7 bases align to TRBD2. There are 15 residues in the CDR3. CDR1 and CDR2 from the germline V gene are KGHDR and SFDVKD. The CDR3, as DNA: TGTGCCACCAGTGACCCCTTTGGGCAGCGGGATGAACAGTTCTTC. Translation gives CATSDPFGQRDEQFF.

This clonotype was detected a few times. V is TRBV20-1 and J is TRBJ2-1; 11 bases map to TRBD2. This CDR3 contains 15 residues. Germline loops: CDR1 DFQATT, CDR2 SNEGSKA (reference sequence). With 7 bases clipped from V and 3 bases from J, the junction kept 8 bases outside the gene matches. CDR3 sequence (DNA): TGCAGTGTTTCTCCGGGACTAGCGGACTACAATGAGCAGTTCTTC. This translates into CSVSPGLADYNEQFF.

This clonotype has ten or more counts. This chain links TRBV28 with TRBJ2-5; D is undetermined. The germline gives CDR1 MDHEN, CDR2 SYDVKM. The CDR3 covers 11 residues. Trimming removed 6 bases from V and 5 bases from J, with 7 bases in between. CDR3 sequence (DNA): TGTGCCAGCAGCACGCAGGAGACCCAGTACTTC. Protein sequence: CASSTQETQYF.

J is TRBJ1-1 and V is TRBV3-1, with unresolved D. CDR3 length equals 14 residues. CDR1 LGHDT and CDR2 YNNKEL come from the germline V gene (reference sequence). V was pared by 3 bases and J by 0 bases, with 8 bases between. This chain's CDR3 is CASSHGQLNTEAFF. In nucleotides, the CDR3 is TGTGCCAGCAGCCACGGGCAACTGAACACTGAAGCTTTCTTT.

The rearrangement uses TRBV5-4 and TRBJ1-2; perhaps TRBD1 as D (6 bases). V dropped 2 bases and J dropped 4 bases, with 9 bases sitting between them. Germline loops: CDR1 SGHNT, CDR2 YYREEE (reference sequence). This CDR3 region has 13 residues. CDR3: CASSFRQAYGYTF. The CDR3 nucleotides are TGTGCCAGCAGCTTCAGACAGGCCTATGGCTACACCTTC.

V and J are TRBV12-3 or TRBV12-4 and TRBJ1-1, with D unclear. The CDR3 consists of 12 residues. V gave up 7 bases and J gave up 4 bases, with 10 bases separating them. The CDR3 region is CASTLVGTEAFF. CDR3 DNA: TGTGCCAGCACACTGGTGGGCACTGAAGCTTTCTTT.

In this sample, this clonotype turned up many times. This chain joins TRBV29-1 and TRBJ1-2; D unclear. Germline values: CDR1 SQVTM, CDR2 ANQGSEA. The CDR3 runs to 11 residues. The ends were cut back, 0 bases at V and 7 bases at J, with 6 bases in the middle. This CDR3 reads CSVEDLGGYTF. The CDR3 bases are TGCAGCGTTGAAGATTTGGGTGGCTACACCTTC.

The J gene is TRBJ1-1, the V gene TRBV7-3; unclear D gene. The ends were cut back, 2 bases at V and 3 bases at J, with 16 bases in the middle. The germline gives CDR1 SGHTA, CDR2 FQGTGA. This CDR3 has 16 residues. Written as DNA, the CDR3 is TGTGCCAGCAGCTTAGGGTACCGAGGGAAGGACACTGAAGCTTTCTTT. It specifies CASSLGYRGKDTEAFF.

This rearrangement joins TRBV30 to TRBJ2-1, with 10 bases aligning to TRBD2. V lost 8 bases and J lost 8; bases outside the gene matches: 12. The CDR3 has 14 amino acids. Germline V gene lookup returns CDR1 GTSNPN and CDR2 SVGIG (reference sequence). The DNA of the CDR3 is TGTGCCCGCGGGCTAGCGGGAGTTTGGTATGAGCAGTTCTTC. This sequence encodes CARGLAGVWYEQFF.

This clonotype was seen more than once but under ten times. The chain carries TRBV6-2 or TRBV6-3 and TRBJ2-3; TRBD1 agrees at 10 bases. CDR1 is MNHEY, CDR2 SVGEGT, per germline. The CDR3 has 16 amino acids. V dropped 5 bases and J dropped 6; count of bases not matched to a gene: 11. CDR3 sequence reads: CASSPYRDRGRDTQYF. For the CDR3, the DNA is TGTGCCAGCAGTCCATACCGGGACAGGGGCCGCGATACGCAGTATTTT.

This clonotype was observed a few times. The rearrangement uses TRBV9 and TRBJ2-7; a possible D gene is TRBD1 (6 bases). Germline CDR1 and CDR2: SGDLS and YYNGEE. This CDR3 has 13 amino acids. The V and J ends lost 3 bases and 6 bases respectively, with 13 bases between them. The CDR3 region is CASSAGAGVEQYF. DNA of the CDR3: TGTGCCAGCAGCGCCGGAGCAGGGGTCGAGCAGTACTTC.

The rearrangement uses TRBV12-3 or TRBV12-4 and TRBJ1-1; TRBD1 matches at 9 bases. V lost 3 bases, J lost 1 base, and 6 bases stayed unmatched. This CDR3 is built from 16 residues. The CDR3 DNA follows: TGTGCCAGCAGTTTCGTGTGGGACAGGGCGAACACTGAAGCTTTCTTT. Translated: CASSFVWDRANTEAFF.

A few counts support this clonotype. The chain carries TRBV5-1 and TRBJ1-6; D is unclear. Germline CDR1 SGHRS, CDR2 YFSETQ. V dropped 5 bases and J dropped 4 bases, with 16 bases sitting between them. CDR3 size: 16 residues. The CDR3 sequence is CASRLATAEYNSPLHF. The CDR3 coding sequence is TGCGCCAGCAGATTAGCTACGGCAGAGTATAATTCACCCCTCCACTTT.

In its sample, this clonotype was seen a few times. The chain recombines TRBV7-9 with TRBJ2-1; 11 nucleotides line up with TRBD2. CDR3 length: 17 residues. Germline lookup yields CDR1 SEHNR and CDR2 FQNEAQ (reference sequence). Trimming took 4 bases from V and 9 from J; bases not matched to a gene: 14. The CDR3 nucleotides are TGTGCCAGCAGCTCTCCCTTACTAGCGGGGGAAGGGGGTGAGCAGTTCTTC. Translated, it gives CASSSPLLAGEGGEQFF.

This clonotype came up a few times. The chain has TRBV6-5 and TRBJ1-2; maybe TRBD1 (5 bases). Trimming shortened V by 8 bases and J by 3 bases, and 10 bases separated the two germline ends. The CDR3 runs 12 residues. Per the germline V gene, CDR1 is MNHEY and CDR2 is SVGAGI. CDR3 in DNA: TGTGCCAGCGGAGGGGTATACTATGGCTACACCTTC. It translates to CASGGVYYGYTF.

This clonotype was detected a few times. The V call is TRBV24-1, the J call TRBJ2-3; perhaps TRBD2 as D (5 bases). Germline lookup yields CDR1 KGHDR and CDR2 SFDVKD. The CDR3 extends over 17 amino acids. The V end was cut by 4 bases, the J end by 0 bases, with 16 bases between. The CDR3 protein is CATSDFGLYGSTDTQYF. DNA for the CDR3: TGTGCCACCAGTGACTTCGGACTGTACGGAAGCACAGATACGCAGTATTTT.

This clonotype was counted only a few times. The CDR3: CASSLTSGLAIFNEQFF. CDR3 nucleotides: TGTGCCAGCAGCCTAACGTCGGGACTAGCCATCTTCAATGAGCAGTTCTTC. The chain employs TRBV7-9 and TRBJ2-1; 9 bases agree with TRBD2. This CDR3 contains 17 residues. V shed 5 bases and J 6 bases; nucleotides not matched to a gene: 14. Germline assignment: CDR1 SEHNR and CDR2 FQNEAQ (reference sequence).

The V call is TRBV7-2, the J call TRBJ2-7, with TRBD1 as a possible D gene (5 bases). The germline V and J ends were trimmed by 5 bases and 3 bases, with 11 bases remaining between them. The CDR3 spans 13 residues. Germline CDR1 and CDR2: SGHTA and FQGNSA. CDR3 nucleotides: TGTGCCAGCAGCCGGTCAGGGTTCTACGAGCAGTACTTC. This translates into CASSRSGFYEQYF. Complete variable domain (other parts from reference TRBV7-2 and TRBJ2-7): GAGVSQSPSNKVTEKGKDVELRCDPISGHTALYWYRQSLGQGLEFLIYFQGNSAPDKSGLPSDRFSAERTGGSVSTLTIQRTQQEDSAVYLCASSRSGFYEQYFGPGTRLTVT.

The V gene is TRBV27, the J gene TRBJ2-1, with 12 nucleotides matching TRBD1. V shed 3 bases and J 8 bases; nucleotides not matched to a gene: 14. Germline V CDR1 and CDR2: MNHEY, SMNVEV (reference sequence). The CDR3 totals 18 residues. The chain's CDR3 is CASSLVPPGQGAFDEQFF. CDR3 nucleotides: TGTGCCAGCAGTTTGGTTCCGCCGGGACAGGGGGCCTTTGATGAGCAGTTCTTC.